Below, 29 T cell receptor beta chains from the same sample are listed, as sequenced in a study of OX40 agonist ivuxolimab in advanced cancers. Here immunoSEQ multiplex PCR was the method, and the copy in TCRdb shows in-frame clones only, minus some. The table shows 90,000 to 100,000 clones, with 80% to 90% occurring only once. The starting material was CD4+ or CD8+ T cells sorted from blood, obtained in a trial of the OX40 agonist ivuxolimab. These receptors originate from an adult with an advanced solid tumor such as melanoma, head and neck, liver or kidney cancer.

This clone was seen once. The chain links TRBV7-2 to TRBJ2-7; D possibly corresponds to TRBD1 (5 bases). Germline CDR1 is SGHTA and CDR2 is FQGNSA. This CDR3 contains 12 residues. Deletions cut 3 bases from V and 6 bases from J, with 9 bases between. CDR3: CASSFARGEQYV. The CDR3 nucleotides read TGTGCCAGCAGCTTCGCTAGGGGCGAGCAGTACGTC.

The CDR3 bases are TGCGCCAGCAGTGATTTCGAAAAACTGTTTTTT. Protein product: CASSDFEKLFF. The rearrangement links TRBV10-2 to TRBJ1-4; D remains ambiguous. V was trimmed by 3 bases and J by 8 bases, leaving 4 bases between them. CDR1 and CDR2 (germline): WSHSY, SAAADI. The CDR3 is 11 residues long.

This rearrangement joins TRBV4-2 to TRBJ2-1, with 8 bases fitting TRBD1. The length of the CDR3 is 17 residues. Germline-derived CDR1 and CDR2 are LGHNA and YNFKEQ. V lost 0 bases and J lost 7; bases outside the gene matches: 11. CDR3 loop: CASSQDFRQGFTNEQFF. CDR3 coding DNA: TGTGCCAGCAGCCAAGATTTTAGACAGGGGTTTACAAATGAGCAGTTCTTC.

The chain is built from TRBV7-3 and TRBJ2-1, with TRBD2 matching 8 bases. CDR1 and CDR2 (germline): SGHTA, FQGTGA. With V trimmed by 5 bases and J by 3 bases, 6 bases remained unmatched. The CDR3 extends over 15 amino acids. CDR3 sequence (DNA): TGTGCCAGCAGCCCATCGAGCGGGAGCTACAATGAGCAGTTCTTC. It codes for CASSPSSGSYNEQFF.

V is TRBV7-8 and J is TRBJ2-7; D call uncertain. Germline CDR1 SGHVS, CDR2 FQNEAQ. This CDR3 spans 11 amino acids. The V and J ends lost 5 bases and 6 bases respectively, with 8 bases between them. Here the CDR3 DNA reads TGTGCCAGCAGCCCCATGTCCGAGCAGTACTTC. This gives the protein CASSPMSEQYF.

The J gene is TRBJ2-7, the V gene TRBV10-2, with a possible D match to TRBD1 (6 bases). The length of the CDR3 is 16 residues. V was shortened by 4 bases and J by 0 bases, with 16 bases between the two germline ends. Germline CDR1 is WSHSY and CDR2 is SAAADI. The CDR3 spells CASSGVGANGSYEQYF. The CDR3, as DNA: TGCGCCAGCAGTGGGGTGGGGGCGAACGGCTCCTACGAGCAGTACTTC.

The chain combines TRBV7-3 with TRBJ2-2; 12 bases fit TRBD1. V was pared by 2 bases and J by 6 bases, with 1 base of the junction left unmatched. This CDR3 has 15 residues. Germline-derived CDR1 and CDR2 are SGHTA and FQGTGA. DNA for the CDR3: TGTGCCAGCAGCTTAGGGACAGGGGGCTCCGGGGAGCTGTTTTTT. Amino acid sequence: CASSLGTGGSGELFF. Full variable domain (missing parts from reference TRBV7-3 and TRBJ2-2): GAGVSQTPSNKVTEKGKYVELRCDPISGHTALYWYRQSLGQGPEFLIYFQGTGAADDSGLPNDRFFAVRPEGSVSTLKIQRTERGDSAVYLCASSLGTGGSGELFFGEGSRLTVL.

The chain couples TRBV6-5 to TRBJ2-5, with TRBD2 identical over 14 bases. The germline CDR1 and CDR2 sequences are MNHEY and SVGAGI. V was pared by 7 bases and J by 4 bases, with 5 bases of the junction left unmatched. CDR3 length equals 15 residues. CDR3 DNA sequence: TGTGCCAGCACCTCCGGGACTAGCGGGAGAGAGACCCAGTACTTC. This translates into CASTSGTSGRETQYF.

The gene calls are TRBV6-1 and TRBJ2-5, with 8 bases fitting TRBD2. V lost 10 bases and J lost 4; bases outside the gene matches: 8. Germline V lookup: CDR1 MNHNS, CDR2 SASEGT. This CDR3 has 13 residues. DNA of the CDR3: TGTGCCACTAGCGGGCTGATAGGAGAGACCCAGTACTTC. Its translation: CATSGLIGETQYF.

As for this clone: This may stem from a read error, because a much larger clone lies one nucleotide away. V is TRBV4-3 and J is TRBJ1-1; D is undetermined. This CDR3 spans 12 amino acids. CDR1 is LGHNA and CDR2 is YSLEER in the germline V gene. V was trimmed by 1 base and J by 6 bases, leaving 6 bases between them. CDR3 amino acids: CASSQGQAEAFF. CDR3 nucleotides: TGCGCCAGCAGCCAAGGCCAAGCTGAAGCTTTCTTT.

The chain recombines TRBV7-2 with TRBJ2-3, with D unclear. This CDR3 spans 16 amino acids. Germline V gene lookup returns CDR1 SGHTA and CDR2 FQGNSA. Trimming shortened V by 0 bases and J by 2 bases, and 12 bases separated the two germline ends. As DNA, the CDR3 is TGTGCCAGCAGCTTAGCGGGATTGGTAAACACAGATACGCAGTATTTT. This translates into CASSLAGLVNTDTQYF.

The chain employs TRBV9 and TRBJ2-1; the D gene is possibly TRBD2 (6 bases). This CDR3 has 13 amino acids. Per the germline V gene, CDR1 is SGDLS and CDR2 is YYNGEE. V lost 0 bases and J lost 10, with 11 bases in between. In DNA, the CDR3 is TGTGCCAGCAGCGTAGACTTACGGGGGGAGCAGTTCTTC. It encodes CASSVDLRGEQFF.

The V gene is TRBV5-1, the J gene TRBJ1-1; D remains unclear. Germline CDR1 and CDR2: SGHRS and YFSETQ. Trimming took 0 bases from V and 4 from J, leaving 10 bases between them. CDR3 length equals 14 residues. The CDR3 is CASSLEGSPTEAFF. The CDR3 DNA sequence: TGCGCCAGCAGCTTGGAAGGAAGCCCCACTGAAGCTTTCTTT.

The rearrangement links TRBV6-5 to TRBJ2-2; tentative D call: TRBD1 (6 bases). This CDR3 is built from 16 residues. Germline CDR1 and CDR2: MNHEY and SVGAGI. V gave up 0 bases and J gave up 6 bases, with 14 bases separating them. CDR3 loop: CASSYSFTGQAGELFF. The CDR3 coding sequence is TGTGCCAGCAGTTACTCGTTTACAGGGCAGGCCGGGGAGCTGTTTTTT.

The rearrangement joins TRBV15 to TRBJ2-1; either TRBD1 or TRBD2 may supply D (6 bases each). V was pared by 5 bases and J by 6 bases, with 17 bases between. Germline assignment: CDR1 LNHNV and CDR2 YYDKDF (reference sequence). CDR3 length: 15 amino acids. CDR3 residues: CATSPQRRGANEQFF. The CDR3 DNA sequence: TGTGCCACCAGCCCCCAACGAAGGGGGGCCAATGAGCAGTTCTTC.

The rearrangement joins TRBV28 to TRBJ2-5, with D maybe TRBD2 (5 bases). The V gene's germline CDR1 is MDHEN and CDR2 SYDVKM. The CDR3 is made up of 12 amino acids. The ends were cut back, 10 bases at V and 2 bases at J, with 11 bases in the middle. CDR3 protein: CATRESQETQYF. DNA of the CDR3: TGTGCCACCCGGGAATCTCAAGAGACCCAGTACTTC. The full variable domain, in which reference TRBV28 and TRBJ2-5 provide the parts outside the CDR3, is DVKVTQSSRYLVKRTGEKVFLECVQDMDHENMFWYRQDPGLGLRLIYFSYDVKMKEKGDIPEGYSVSREKKERFSLILESASTNQTSMYLCATRESQETQYFGPGTRLLVL.

The DNA for the CDR3 is TGTGCCAGCAGCTTGCAAGGGATCCATGAGCAGTTCTTC. It yields the protein CASSLQGIHEQFF. V gene TRBV11-3 combines with J gene TRBJ2-1; D is unclear. V gave up 3 bases and J gave up 8 bases, with 11 bases separating them. CDR1 and CDR2 from the germline V gene are SGHNT and YENEEA. The CDR3 consists of 13 residues.

The V call is TRBV9, the J call TRBJ2-2; TRBD2 agrees at 10 bases. There are 16 residues in the CDR3. Germline V gene data show CDR1 as SGDLS and CDR2 as YYNGEE. The junction had 7 bases not matched to a gene; V was cut back by 4 bases and J by 4 bases. The CDR3 sequence: CASSPSGRGTTGELFF. DNA for the CDR3: TGTGCCAGCAGCCCCAGCGGGAGGGGGACCACCGGGGAGCTGTTTTTT.

The V and J genes are TRBV4-2 and TRBJ1-2; possibly TRBD1 for D (5 bases). V was clipped by 5 bases and J by 2 bases, with 21 bases between them. The CDR3 has 17 residues. CDR1 is LGHNA and CDR2 is YNFKEQ in the germline V gene. The CDR3 protein is CASSLNPSVGENYGYTF. DNA for the CDR3: TGTGCCAGCAGCTTAAACCCCTCTGTGGGGGAAAACTATGGCTACACCTTC.

V is TRBV19 and J is TRBJ2-1, with unresolved D. The germline V gene has CDR1 LNHDA and CDR2 SQIVND (reference sequence). The V and J ends lost 2 bases and 9 bases respectively, with 11 bases between them. This CDR3 has 13 amino acids. Written as DNA, the CDR3 is TGTGCCAGTAGTATAAAACCCGGTATTGAGCAGTTCTTC. Translation: CASSIKPGIEQFF.

The CDR3 bases are TGCGCCAGCACCCTGGGGGGTCCTATCATGAACACTGAAGCTTTCTTT. It yields the protein CASTLGGPIMNTEAFF. The V gene is TRBV5-1, the J gene TRBJ1-1, with D possibly being TRBD1 (5 bases). With 6 bases removed from V and 0 bases from J, the gap between germline ends came to 18 bases. This CDR3 is 16 amino acids long. Germline V gives CDR1 SGHRS, CDR2 YFSETQ.

The chain is built from TRBV5-1 and TRBJ2-3, with D tentatively TRBD1 or TRBD2 (6 bases each). V lost 0 bases, J lost 4 bases, and 15 bases lay in between. The germline V gene encodes CDR1 SGHRS and CDR2 YFSETQ. This CDR3 is built from 16 residues. CDR3 loop: CASSLAAGGQADTQYF. The DNA of the CDR3 is TGCGCCAGCAGCTTGGCCGCTGGGGGGCAAGCAGATACGCAGTATTTT.

V and J are TRBV7-9 and TRBJ2-3, with D hard to call. The CDR3 extends over 15 amino acids. In germline, CDR1 is SEHNR, CDR2 FQNEAQ (reference sequence). Trimming cost V 0 bases and J 6 bases, with 13 bases left between them. The CDR3 spells CASSLAISVTDTQYF. CDR3 DNA: TGTGCCAGCAGCTTAGCGATTTCAGTAACGGATACGCAGTATTTT.

The chain is built from TRBV7-9 and TRBJ1-1, with D unresolved. Trimming removed 1 base from V and 2 bases from J, with 8 bases in between. The V gene's germline CDR1 is SEHNR and CDR2 FQNEAQ (reference sequence). The CDR3 loop spans 14 amino acids. The CDR3 coding sequence is TGTGCCAGCAGCTTAGGCATTGCAAACACTGAAGCTTTCTTT. It yields the protein CASSLGIANTEAFF.

This clone occurred once. The rearrangement links TRBV10-3 to TRBJ1-1, with 7 bases that match TRBD1. The CDR3 totals 13 residues. The V gene's germline CDR1 is ENHRY and CDR2 SYGVKD. The ends lost 10 bases at V and 0 bases at J; junction bases unmatched: 5. DNA of the CDR3: TGTGCCAGCCGGACAGGCCTGAACACTGAAGCTTTCTTT. This translates into CASRTGLNTEAFF.

The V and J genes are TRBV5-8 and TRBJ1-6, with 7 bases lining up with TRBD1. Trimming took 4 bases from V and 7 from J; bases not matched to a gene: 14. This CDR3 is 17 amino acids long. The germline gives CDR1 SGHTS, CDR2 YDEGEE. The CDR3 nucleotides read TGTGCCAGCAGCGTACAACAGGGGACCGTGCGGAATTCACCCCTCCACTTT. As protein: CASSVQQGTVRNSPLHF. The complete variable domain, with remaining parts taken from reference TRBV5-8 and TRBJ1-6, reads EAGVTQSPTHLIKTRGQQATLRCSPISGHTSVYWYQQALGLGLQFLLWYDEGEERNRGNFPPRFSGRQFPNYSSELNVNALELEDSALYLCASSVQQGTVRNSPLHFGNGTRLTVT.

The chain uses TRBV6-1 and TRBJ1-2; TRBD1 matches 8 bases. Germline V CDR1 and CDR2: MNHNS, SASEGT. This CDR3 region has 13 residues. V dropped 6 bases and J dropped 13; count of bases not matched to a gene: 13. CDR3 bases: TGTGCCAGCAGCGGCGGGACAGGCAGGTTGGGCACCTTC. This codes for CASSGGTGRLGTF.

This rearrangement joins TRBV7-9 to TRBJ2-1; the D is unclear. Trimming shortened V by 5 bases and J by 8 bases, and 10 bases separated the two germline ends. The CDR3 loop spans 12 amino acids. Germline V lookup: CDR1 SEHNR, CDR2 FQNEAQ (reference sequence). For the CDR3, the DNA is TGTGCCAGCAGCCTACCCCGGGATGAGCAGTTCTTC. The encoded protein is CASSLPRDEQFF.

The chain employs TRBV18 and TRBJ2-7, with D tentatively TRBD1 (5 bases). The CDR3 is 16 amino acids. V lost 2 bases, J lost 1 base, and 15 bases lay in between. Germline V gene sequence: CDR1 KGHSH, CDR2 LQKENI. The CDR3 sequence: CASSPITTKGSYEQYV. For the CDR3, the DNA is TGTGCCAGCTCACCAATTACAACTAAGGGGTCCTACGAGCAGTACGTC.